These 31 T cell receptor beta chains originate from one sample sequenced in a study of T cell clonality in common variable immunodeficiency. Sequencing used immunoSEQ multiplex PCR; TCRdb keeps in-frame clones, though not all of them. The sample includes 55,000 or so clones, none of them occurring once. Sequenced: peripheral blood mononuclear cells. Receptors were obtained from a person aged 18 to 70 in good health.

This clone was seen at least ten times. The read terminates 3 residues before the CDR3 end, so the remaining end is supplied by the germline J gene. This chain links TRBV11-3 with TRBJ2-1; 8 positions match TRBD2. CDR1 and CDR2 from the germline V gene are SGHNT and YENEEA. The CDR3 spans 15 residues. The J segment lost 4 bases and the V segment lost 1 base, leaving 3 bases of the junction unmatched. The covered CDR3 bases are TGTGCCAGCAGCTTAGGGACTAGCCCGTACAATGAG. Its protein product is CASSLGTSPYNE. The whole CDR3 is CASSLGTSPYNEQFF. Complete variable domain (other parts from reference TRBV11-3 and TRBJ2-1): EAGVVQSPRYKIIEKKQPVAFWCNPISGHNTLYWYLQNLGQGPELLIRYENEEAVDDSQLPKDRFSAERLKGVDSTLKIQPAELGDSAVYLCASSLGTSPYNEQFFGPGTRLTVL.

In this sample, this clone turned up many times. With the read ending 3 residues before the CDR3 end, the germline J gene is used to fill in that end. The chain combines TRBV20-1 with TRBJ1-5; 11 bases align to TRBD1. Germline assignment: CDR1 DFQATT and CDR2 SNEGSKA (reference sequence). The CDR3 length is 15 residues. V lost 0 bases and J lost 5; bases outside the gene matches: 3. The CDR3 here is CSARDTGQGDQPQHF. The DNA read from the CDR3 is TGCAGTGCTAGAGACACGGGACAGGGGGATCAGCCC.

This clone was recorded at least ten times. Incomplete CDR3 DNA: TGCGCCAGCAGCTTAAAAGTCGGGGGGAACACTGAA. Residues: CASSLKVGGNTE. The entire CDR3 sequence reads CASSLKVGGNTEAFF. The J gene is TRBJ1-1, the V gene TRBV5-1, with D possibly matching TRBD1 (5 bases). The read falls 3 residues short of the CDR3 end, and the missing part is taken from the germline J gene. The CDR3 totals 15 residues. CDR1 is SGHRS, CDR2 YFSETQ, per germline. Between the trimmed V and J ends, which lost 2 bases and 1 base, there was a span of 12 bases.

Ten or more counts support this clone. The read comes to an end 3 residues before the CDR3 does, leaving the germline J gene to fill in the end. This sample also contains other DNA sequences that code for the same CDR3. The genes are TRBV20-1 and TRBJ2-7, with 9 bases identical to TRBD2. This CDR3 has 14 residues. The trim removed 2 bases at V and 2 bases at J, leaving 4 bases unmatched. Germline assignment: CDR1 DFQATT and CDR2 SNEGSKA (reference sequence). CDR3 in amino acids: CSARRLAATYEQYF. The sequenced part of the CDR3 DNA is TGCAGTGCTAGAAGACTAGCGGCAACCTACGAG.

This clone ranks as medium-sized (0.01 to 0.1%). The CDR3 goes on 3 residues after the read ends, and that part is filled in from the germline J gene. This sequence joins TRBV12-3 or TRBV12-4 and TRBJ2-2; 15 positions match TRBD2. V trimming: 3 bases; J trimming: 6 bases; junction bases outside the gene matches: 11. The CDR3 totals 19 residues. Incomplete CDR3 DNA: TGTGCCAGCAGTTTCCGGCCTTGGACTAGCGGGAGGGCCCCCGGGGAG. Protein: CASSFRPWTSGRAPGE. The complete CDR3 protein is CASSFRPWTSGRAPGELFF.

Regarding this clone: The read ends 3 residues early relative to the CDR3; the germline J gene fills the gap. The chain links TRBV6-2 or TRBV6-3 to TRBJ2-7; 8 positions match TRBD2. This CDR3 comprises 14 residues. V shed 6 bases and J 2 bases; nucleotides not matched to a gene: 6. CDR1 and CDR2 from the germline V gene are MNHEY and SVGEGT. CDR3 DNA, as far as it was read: TGTGCCAGCAGAAGACTAGCGTATACCTACGAG. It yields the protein CASRRLAYTYE. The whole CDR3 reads CASRRLAYTYEQYF.

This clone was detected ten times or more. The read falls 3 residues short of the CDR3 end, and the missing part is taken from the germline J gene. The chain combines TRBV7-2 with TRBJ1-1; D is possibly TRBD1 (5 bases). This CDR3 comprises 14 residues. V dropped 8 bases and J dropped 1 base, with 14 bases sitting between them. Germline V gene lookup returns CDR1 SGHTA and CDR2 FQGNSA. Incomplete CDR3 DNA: TGTGCCAGCCGCCTGTCGGGGGAGAACACTGAA. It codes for CASRLSGENTE. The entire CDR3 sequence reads CASRLSGENTEAFF.

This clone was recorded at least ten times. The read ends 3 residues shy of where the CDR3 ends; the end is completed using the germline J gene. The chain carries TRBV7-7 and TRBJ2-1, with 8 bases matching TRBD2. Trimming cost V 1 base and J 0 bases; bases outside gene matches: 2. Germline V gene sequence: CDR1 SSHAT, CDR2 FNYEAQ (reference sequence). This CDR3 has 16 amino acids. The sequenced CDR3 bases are TGTGCCAGCAGCTTAGGGACTAGCCCCTCCTACAATGAG. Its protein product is CASSLGTSPSYNE. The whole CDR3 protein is CASSLGTSPSYNEQFF. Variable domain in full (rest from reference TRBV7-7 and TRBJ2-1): GAGVSQSPRYKVTKRGQDVTLRCDPISSHATLYWYQQALGQGPEFLTYFNYEAQPDKSGLPSDRFSAERPEGSISTLTIQRTEQRDSAMYRCASSLGTSPSYNEQFFGPGTRLTVL.

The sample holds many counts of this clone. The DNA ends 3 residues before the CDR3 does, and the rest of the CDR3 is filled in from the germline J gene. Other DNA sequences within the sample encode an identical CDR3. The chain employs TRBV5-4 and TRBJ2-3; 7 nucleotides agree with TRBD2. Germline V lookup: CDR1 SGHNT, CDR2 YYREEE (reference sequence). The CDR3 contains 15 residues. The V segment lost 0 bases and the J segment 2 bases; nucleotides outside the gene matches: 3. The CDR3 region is CASSLGLAVTDTQYF. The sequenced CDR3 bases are TGTGCCAGCAGCTTGGGGCTAGCGGTCACAGATACG.

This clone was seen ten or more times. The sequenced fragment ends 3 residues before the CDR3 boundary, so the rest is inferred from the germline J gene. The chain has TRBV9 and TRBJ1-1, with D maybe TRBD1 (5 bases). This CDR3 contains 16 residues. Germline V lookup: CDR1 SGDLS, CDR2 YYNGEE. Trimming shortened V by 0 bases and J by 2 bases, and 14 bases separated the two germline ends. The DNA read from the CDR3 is TGTGCCAGCAGCGTAGCTGAGGGACTAGGAAACACTGAA. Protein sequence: CASSVAEGLGNTE. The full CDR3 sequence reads CASSVAEGLGNTEAFF.

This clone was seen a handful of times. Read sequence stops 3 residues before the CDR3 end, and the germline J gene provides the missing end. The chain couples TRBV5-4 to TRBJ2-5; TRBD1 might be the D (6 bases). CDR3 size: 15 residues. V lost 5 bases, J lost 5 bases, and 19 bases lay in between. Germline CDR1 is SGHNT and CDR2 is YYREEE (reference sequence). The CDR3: CASRDRGAGAETQYF. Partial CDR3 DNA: TGTGCCAGCAGGGACAGAGGTGCGGGTGCTGAGACC.

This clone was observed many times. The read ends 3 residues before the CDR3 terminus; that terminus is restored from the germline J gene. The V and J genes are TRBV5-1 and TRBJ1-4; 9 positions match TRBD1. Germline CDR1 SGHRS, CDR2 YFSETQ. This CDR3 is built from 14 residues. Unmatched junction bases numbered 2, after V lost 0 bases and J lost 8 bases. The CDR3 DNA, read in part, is TGCGCCAGCAGCTTGGGACAGGGGGACGAAAAA. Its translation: CASSLGQGDEK. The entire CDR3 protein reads CASSLGQGDEKLFF.

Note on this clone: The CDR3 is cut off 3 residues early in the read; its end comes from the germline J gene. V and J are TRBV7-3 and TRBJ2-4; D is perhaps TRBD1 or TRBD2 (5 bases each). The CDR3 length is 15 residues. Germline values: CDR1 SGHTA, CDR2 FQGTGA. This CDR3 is CASSVQGEMFYGQYF. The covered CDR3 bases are TGTGCCAGCAGCGTTCAGGGAGAGATGTTCTATGGT.

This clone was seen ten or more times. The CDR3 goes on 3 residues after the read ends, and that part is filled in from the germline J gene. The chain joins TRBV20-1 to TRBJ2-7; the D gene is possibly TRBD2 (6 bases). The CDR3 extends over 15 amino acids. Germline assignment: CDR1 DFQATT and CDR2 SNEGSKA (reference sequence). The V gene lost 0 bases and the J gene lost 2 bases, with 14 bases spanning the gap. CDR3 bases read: TGCAGTGCTAGAGAACCCGGGACTGGAACCTACGAG. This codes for CSAREPGTGTYE. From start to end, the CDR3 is CSAREPGTGTYEQYF.

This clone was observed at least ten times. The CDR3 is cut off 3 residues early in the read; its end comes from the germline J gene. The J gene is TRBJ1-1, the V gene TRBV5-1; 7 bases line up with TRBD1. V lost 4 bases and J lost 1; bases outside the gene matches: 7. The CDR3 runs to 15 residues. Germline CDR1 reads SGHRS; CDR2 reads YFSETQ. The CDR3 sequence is CASSRDSWGNTEAFF. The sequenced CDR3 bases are TGCGCCAGCAGCCGGGACAGTTGGGGGAACACTGAA.

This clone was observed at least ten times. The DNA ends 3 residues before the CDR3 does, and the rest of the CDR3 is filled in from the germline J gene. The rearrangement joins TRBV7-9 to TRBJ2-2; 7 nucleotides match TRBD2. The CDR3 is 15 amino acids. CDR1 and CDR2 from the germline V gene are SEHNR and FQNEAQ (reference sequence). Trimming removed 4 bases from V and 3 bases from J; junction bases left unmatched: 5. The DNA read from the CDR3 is TGTGCCAGCAGCTGGGCGGGAGTGTACACCGGGGAG. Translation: CASSWAGVYTGE. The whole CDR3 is CASSWAGVYTGELFF.

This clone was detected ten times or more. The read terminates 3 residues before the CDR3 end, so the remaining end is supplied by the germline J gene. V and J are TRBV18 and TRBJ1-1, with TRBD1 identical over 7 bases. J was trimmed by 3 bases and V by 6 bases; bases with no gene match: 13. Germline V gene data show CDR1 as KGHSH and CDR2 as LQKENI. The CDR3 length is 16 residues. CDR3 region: CASSGQRIVGDTEAFF. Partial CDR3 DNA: TGTGCCAGCTCGGGACAGAGGATAGTGGGGGACACTGAA. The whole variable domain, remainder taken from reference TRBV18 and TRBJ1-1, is NAGVMQNPRHLVRRRGQEARLRCSPMKGHSHVYWYRQLPEEGLKFMVYLQKENIIDESGMPKERFSAEFPKEGPSILRIQQVVRGDSAAYFCASSGQRIVGDTEAFFGQGTRLTVV.

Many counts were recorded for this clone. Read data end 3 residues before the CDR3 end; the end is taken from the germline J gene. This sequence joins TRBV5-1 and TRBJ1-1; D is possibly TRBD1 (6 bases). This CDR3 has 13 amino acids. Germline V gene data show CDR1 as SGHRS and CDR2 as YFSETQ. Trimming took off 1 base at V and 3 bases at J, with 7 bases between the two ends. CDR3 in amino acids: CASSLKGDTEAFF. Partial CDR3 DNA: TGCGCCAGCAGCTTGAAGGGGGACACTGAA. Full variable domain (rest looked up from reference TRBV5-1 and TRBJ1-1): KAGVTQTPRYLIKTRGQQVTLSCSPISGHRSVSWYQQTPGQGLQFLFEYFSETQRNKGNFPGRFSGRQFSNSRSEMNVSTLELGDSALYLCASSLKGDTEAFFGQGTRLTVV.

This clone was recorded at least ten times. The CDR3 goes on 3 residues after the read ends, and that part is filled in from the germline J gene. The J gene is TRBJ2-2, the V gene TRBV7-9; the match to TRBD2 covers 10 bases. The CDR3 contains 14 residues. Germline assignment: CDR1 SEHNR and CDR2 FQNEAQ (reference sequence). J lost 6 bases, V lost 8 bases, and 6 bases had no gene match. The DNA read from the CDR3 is TGTGCCAGCTCCCCAGCGGGAGGGCCCGGGGAG. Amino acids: CASSPAGGPGE. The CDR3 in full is CASSPAGGPGELFF.

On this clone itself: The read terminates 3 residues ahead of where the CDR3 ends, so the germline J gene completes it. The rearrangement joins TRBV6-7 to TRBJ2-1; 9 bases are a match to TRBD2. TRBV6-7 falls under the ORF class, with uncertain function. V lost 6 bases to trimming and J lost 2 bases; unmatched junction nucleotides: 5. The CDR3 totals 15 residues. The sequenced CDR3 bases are TGTGCCAGCAGGCCGGCTAGCGGGACCTACAATGAG. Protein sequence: CASRPASGTYNE. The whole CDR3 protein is CASRPASGTYNEQFF.

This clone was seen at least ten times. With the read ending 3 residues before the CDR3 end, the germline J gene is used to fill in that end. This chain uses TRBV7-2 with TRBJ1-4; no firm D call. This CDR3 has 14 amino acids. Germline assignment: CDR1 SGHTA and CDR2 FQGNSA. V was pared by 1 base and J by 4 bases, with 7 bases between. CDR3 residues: CASSLGQVNEKLFF. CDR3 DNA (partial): TGTGCCAGCAGCTTAGGGCAGGTTAATGAAAAA.

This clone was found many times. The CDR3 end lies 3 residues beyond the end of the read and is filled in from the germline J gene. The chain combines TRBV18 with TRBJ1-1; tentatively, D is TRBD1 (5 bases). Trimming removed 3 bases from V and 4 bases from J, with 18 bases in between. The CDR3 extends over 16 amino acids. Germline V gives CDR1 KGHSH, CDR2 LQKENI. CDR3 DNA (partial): TGTGCCAGCTCACCGCAGGGAGGCAAAGAGGGCACTGAA. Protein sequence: CASSPQGGKEGTE. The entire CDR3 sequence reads CASSPQGGKEGTEAFF.

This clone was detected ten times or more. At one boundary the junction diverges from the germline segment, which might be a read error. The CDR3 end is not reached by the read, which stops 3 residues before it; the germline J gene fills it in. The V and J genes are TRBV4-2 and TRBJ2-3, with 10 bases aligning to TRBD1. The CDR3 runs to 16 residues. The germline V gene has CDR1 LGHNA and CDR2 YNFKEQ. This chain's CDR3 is CASSQGDRGSTDTQYF. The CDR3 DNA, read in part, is TGCGCCAGCAGCCAAGGGGACAGGGGTTCCACAGATACG.

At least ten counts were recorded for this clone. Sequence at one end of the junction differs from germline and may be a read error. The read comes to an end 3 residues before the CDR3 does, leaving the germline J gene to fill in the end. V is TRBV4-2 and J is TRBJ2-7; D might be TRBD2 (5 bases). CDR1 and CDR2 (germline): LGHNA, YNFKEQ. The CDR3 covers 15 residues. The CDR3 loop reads CASSQEPRGSYEQYF. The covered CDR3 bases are TGCGCCAGCAGCCAAGAACCCCGAGGGTCCTACGAG.

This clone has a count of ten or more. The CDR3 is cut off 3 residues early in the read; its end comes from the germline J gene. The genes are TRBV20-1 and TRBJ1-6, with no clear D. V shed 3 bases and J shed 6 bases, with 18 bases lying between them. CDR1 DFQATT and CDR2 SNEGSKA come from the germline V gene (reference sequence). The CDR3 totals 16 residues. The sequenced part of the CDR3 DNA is TGCAGTGCTAGTAGTGACCTGGTAGCCGTTAATTCACCC. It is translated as CSASSDLVAVNSP. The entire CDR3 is CSASSDLVAVNSPLHF.

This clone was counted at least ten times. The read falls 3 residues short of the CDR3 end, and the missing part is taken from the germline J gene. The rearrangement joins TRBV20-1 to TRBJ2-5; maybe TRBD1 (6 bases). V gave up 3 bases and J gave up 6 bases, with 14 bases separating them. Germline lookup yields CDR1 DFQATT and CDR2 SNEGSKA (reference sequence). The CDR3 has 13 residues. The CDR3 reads CSASSRGEKTQYF. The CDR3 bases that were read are TGCAGTGCTAGTTCCAGGGGTGAGAAGACC.

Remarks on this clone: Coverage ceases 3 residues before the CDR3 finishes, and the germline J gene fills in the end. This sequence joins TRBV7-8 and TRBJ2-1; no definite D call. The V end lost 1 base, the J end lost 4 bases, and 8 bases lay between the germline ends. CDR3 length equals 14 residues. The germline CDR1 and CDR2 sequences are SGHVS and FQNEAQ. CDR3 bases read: TGTGCCAGCAGCTTAGTAAGGGTATACAATGAG. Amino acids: CASSLVRVYNE. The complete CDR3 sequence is CASSLVRVYNEQFF.

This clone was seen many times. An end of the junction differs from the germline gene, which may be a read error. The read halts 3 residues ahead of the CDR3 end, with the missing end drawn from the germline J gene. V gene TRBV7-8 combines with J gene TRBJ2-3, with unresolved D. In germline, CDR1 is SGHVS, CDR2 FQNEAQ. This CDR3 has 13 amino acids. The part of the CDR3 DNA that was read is TGTGCCAGCAGCTTAGGTCGCACAAATACG. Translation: CASSLGRTNT. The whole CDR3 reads CASSLGRTNTQYF.

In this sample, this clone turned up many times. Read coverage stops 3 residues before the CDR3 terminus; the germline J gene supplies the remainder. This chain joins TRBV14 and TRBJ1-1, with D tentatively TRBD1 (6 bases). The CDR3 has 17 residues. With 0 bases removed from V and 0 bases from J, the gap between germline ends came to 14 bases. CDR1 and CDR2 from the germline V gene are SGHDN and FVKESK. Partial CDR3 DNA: TGTGCCAGCAGCCAAGACCAGGGCAGGGACATGAACACTGAA. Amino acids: CASSQDQGRDMNTE. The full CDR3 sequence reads CASSQDQGRDMNTEAFF.

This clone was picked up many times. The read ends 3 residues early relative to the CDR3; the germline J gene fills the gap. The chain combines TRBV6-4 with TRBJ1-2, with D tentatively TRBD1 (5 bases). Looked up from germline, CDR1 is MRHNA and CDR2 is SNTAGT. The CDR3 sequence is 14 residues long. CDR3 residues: CASSPGLETDTYTF. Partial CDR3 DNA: TGTGCCAGCAGTCCGGGACTCGAGACAGATACC.

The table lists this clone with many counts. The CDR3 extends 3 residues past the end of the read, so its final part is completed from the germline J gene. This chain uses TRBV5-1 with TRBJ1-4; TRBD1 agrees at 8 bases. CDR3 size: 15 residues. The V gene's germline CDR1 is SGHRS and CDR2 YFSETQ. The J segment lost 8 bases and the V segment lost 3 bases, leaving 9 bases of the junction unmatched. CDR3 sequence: CASSSLTGVGEKLFF. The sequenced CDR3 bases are TGCGCCAGCAGCTCACTGACAGGGGTTGGGGAAAAA.